Following are 26 T cell receptor beta chains from one sample sequenced in a study of T cell responses to AZD1222 COVID-19 vaccine. TCRdb's table, derived via immunoSEQ multiplex PCR, lists solely in-frame clones and lacks some. The table shows fewer than 130,000 clones, with 92% occurring only once. Sequences were derived from peripheral blood, sampled on day 0 of AZD1222 vaccination. These receptors all stem from an adult in good health.

The CDR3 region is CASSQGLANNEQFF. In nucleotides, the CDR3 is TGCGCCAGCAGCCAAGGACTAGCGAATAATGAGCAGTTCTTC. The chain uses TRBV4-3 and TRBJ2-1; 8 positions agree with TRBD2. The CDR3 spans 14 residues. With 1 base clipped from V and 7 bases from J, the junction kept 3 bases outside the gene matches. Germline CDR1 LGHNA, CDR2 YSLEER.

The chain joins TRBV9 to TRBJ2-5; D remains ambiguous. Looked up from germline, CDR1 is SGDLS and CDR2 is YYNGEE. This CDR3 is built from 15 residues. The V end lost 0 bases, the J end lost 5 bases, and 14 bases lay between the germline ends. DNA of the CDR3: TGTGCCAGCAGCGTAGCAATGCGGCCTCAGGAGACCCAGTACTTC. Encoded protein: CASSVAMRPQETQYF. Combining the CDR3 with reference TRBV9 and TRBJ2-5 gives the whole variable domain DSGVTQTPKHLITATGQRVTLRCSPRSGDLSVYWYQQSLDQGLQFLIQYYNGEERAKGNILERFSAQQFPDLHSELNLSSLELGDSALYFCASSVAMRPQETQYFGPGTRLLVL.

The chain couples TRBV2 to TRBJ2-7; D is perhaps TRBD2 (5 bases). Trimming took 7 bases from V and 6 from J, leaving 19 bases between them. CDR1 and CDR2 from the germline V gene are SNHLY and FYNNEI. This CDR3 region has 14 residues. For the CDR3, the DNA is TGTGCCAGCACCTTTGTGGTGGGTGGAGGCGAGCAGTACTTC. Amino acid sequence: CASTFVVGGGEQYF. Variable domain in full (rest from reference TRBV2 and TRBJ2-7): EPEVTQTPSHQVTQMGQEVILRCVPISNHLYFYWYRQILGQKVEFLVSFYNNEISEKSEIFDDQFSVERPDGSNFTLKIRSTKLEDSAMYFCASTFVVGGGEQYFGPGTRLTVT.

In nucleotides, the CDR3 is TGTGCCAGCAGTTTTAGCGGGGGTCACCGCACAGATACGCAGTATTTT. It translates to CASSFSGGHRTDTQYF. The chain is built from TRBV2 and TRBJ2-3; 9 bases fit TRBD2. Per the germline V gene, CDR1 is SNHLY and CDR2 is FYNNEI. This CDR3 region has 16 residues. The V segment lost 5 bases and the J segment 1 base; nucleotides outside the gene matches: 7.

This chain uses TRBV18 with TRBJ1-2; 7 bases are a match to TRBD1. Unmatched junction bases numbered 6, after V lost 3 bases and J lost 8 bases. The CDR3 contains 13 residues. Per the germline V gene, CDR1 is KGHSH and CDR2 is LQKENI. Here the CDR3 DNA reads TGTGCCAGCTCACCCCAGGGGGGAGGCGGCTACACCTTC. Its translation: CASSPQGGGGYTF.

The chain combines TRBV20-1 with TRBJ1-1, with D tentatively TRBD1 (5 bases). This CDR3 has 11 amino acids. Trimming cost V 4 bases and J 7 bases, with 10 bases left between them. Germline loops: CDR1 DFQATT, CDR2 SNEGSKA (reference sequence). CDR3 nucleotide sequence: TGCAGTGCTAACTCAGGGATTGAAGCTTTCTTT. Protein sequence: CSANSGIEAFF.

The gene calls are TRBV9 and TRBJ2-1, with 12 bases that match TRBD2. This CDR3 is built from 18 residues. CDR1 and CDR2 (germline): SGDLS, YYNGEE. V lost 2 bases and J lost 2; bases outside the gene matches: 8. CDR3 nucleotides: TGTGCCAGCAGCGTCTCTAGCGGGAGGGCCGCGGCCTACAATGAGCAGTTCTTC. Its translation is CASSVSSGRAAAYNEQFF.

The DNA of the CDR3 is TGTGCCAGCAGCTTAGATGCTGGGACAGGGAGCGGTACGCAGTATTTT. As protein: CASSLDAGTGSGTQYF. The chain is built from TRBV7-2 and TRBJ2-3, with 9 bases aligning to TRBD1. CDR1 is SGHTA, CDR2 FQGNSA, per germline. This CDR3 is built from 16 residues. The V segment lost 1 base and the J segment 8 bases; nucleotides outside the gene matches: 10.

The chain combines TRBV4-3 with TRBJ2-3; D not certain. Germline V gene data show CDR1 as LGHNA and CDR2 as YSLEER. This CDR3 comprises 14 residues. Between the trimmed V and J ends, which lost 1 base and 1 base, there was a span of 6 bases. CDR3: CASSQVPGTDTQYF. CDR3 nucleotide sequence: TGCGCCAGCAGCCAAGTTCCGGGCACAGATACGCAGTATTTT.

This clone showed up just once. V usage is TRBV9 and J usage is TRBJ1-1; tentatively, D is TRBD1 (6 bases). V gave up 1 base and J gave up 3 bases, with 7 bases separating them. This CDR3 has 13 residues. Germline-derived CDR1 and CDR2 are SGDLS and YYNGEE. CDR3 protein: CASSVRTDTEAFF. In DNA, the CDR3 is TGTGCCAGCAGCGTAAGGACAGACACTGAAGCTTTCTTT.

This chain links TRBV6-5 with TRBJ1-2; D is unresolved. The V gene's germline CDR1 is MNHEY and CDR2 SVGAGI. The length of the CDR3 is 13 residues. Trimming left V 0 bases short and J 8 bases short, with 10 bases between. CDR3 region: CASSYSQMGGYTF. CDR3 DNA sequence: TGTGCCAGCAGTTACTCACAGATGGGCGGCTACACCTTC.

The V and J genes are TRBV7-8 and TRBJ2-5, with 8 positions matching TRBD2. Germline CDR1 and CDR2: SGHVS and FQNEAQ. Trimming cost V 1 base and J 4 bases; bases outside gene matches: 5. The CDR3 is 15 amino acids. CDR3 DNA: TGTGCCAGCAGCTTAGATTTAAGCGGGGGAGAGACCCAGTACTTC. Protein: CASSLDLSGGETQYF.

The chain combines TRBV2 with TRBJ1-1; 7 nucleotides line up with TRBD1. Germline CDR1 SNHLY, CDR2 FYNNEI. The J segment lost 3 bases and the V segment lost 5 bases, leaving 6 bases of the junction unmatched. This CDR3 is 14 amino acids long. As DNA, the CDR3 is TGTGCCAGCAGTCGGCAGGGGGTGGACACTGAAGCTTTCTTT. As protein: CASSRQGVDTEAFF.

The CDR3 sequence is CASSRTGPYGYTF. The CDR3 DNA follows: TGTGCCAGCAGCCGGACAGGGCCCTATGGCTACACCTTC. J is TRBJ1-2 and V is TRBV12-3 or TRBV12-4; TRBD1 agrees at 8 bases. V lost 6 bases to trimming and J lost 4 bases; unmatched junction nucleotides: 4. This CDR3 is built from 13 residues.

The J gene is TRBJ2-3, the V gene TRBV6-5; the D gene could be TRBD1 or TRBD2 (6 bases each). CDR3 length equals 14 residues. Between the trimmed V and J ends, which lost 6 bases and 4 bases, there was a span of 14 bases. The germline V gene encodes CDR1 MNHEY and CDR2 SVGAGI. The CDR3 sequence is CASRPSGASDTQYF. In nucleotides, the CDR3 is TGTGCCAGCAGACCGTCGGGGGCGTCAGATACGCAGTATTTT.

The chain couples TRBV7-3 to TRBJ1-6, with a tentative D call TRBD1 (5 bases). This CDR3 is built from 15 residues. Germline loops: CDR1 SGHTA, CDR2 FQGTGA. V was pared by 4 bases and J by 8 bases, with 15 bases between. CDR3 sequence: CASSSQGAGYSPLHF. As DNA, the CDR3 is TGTGCCAGCAGCTCTCAGGGCGCGGGATATTCACCCCTCCACTTT. The variable domain in full, completed from reference TRBV7-3 and TRBJ1-6, reads GAGVSQTPSNKVTEKGKYVELRCDPISGHTALYWYRQSLGQGPEFLIYFQGTGAADDSGLPNDRFFAVRPEGSVSTLKIQRTERGDSAVYLCASSSQGAGYSPLHFGNGTRLTVT.

V usage is TRBV5-6 and J usage is TRBJ1-6; D ambiguous. The germline V and J ends were trimmed by 4 bases and 6 bases, with 17 bases remaining between them. The CDR3 loop spans 16 amino acids. Germline V gives CDR1 SGHDT, CDR2 YYEEEE. The CDR3 coding sequence is TGTGCCAGCAGCCCGGGCCTCGGTTCGAGTAATTCACCCCTCCACTTT. Protein product: CASSPGLGSSNSPLHF. Drawing the rest from reference TRBV5-6 and TRBJ1-6, the complete variable domain is DAGVTQSPTHLIKTRGQQVTLRCSPKSGHDTVSWYQQALGQGPQFIFQYYEEEERQRGNFPDRFSGHQFPNYSSELNVNALLLGDSALYLCASSPGLGSSNSPLHFGNGTRLTVT.

The V call is TRBV28, the J call TRBJ2-7, with a possible D match to TRBD2 (5 bases). The V gene lost 4 bases and the J gene lost 6 bases, with 13 bases spanning the gap. This CDR3 is built from 13 residues. The germline gives CDR1 MDHEN, CDR2 SYDVKM. CDR3 sequence reads: CASSSPEGVEQYF. The DNA for the CDR3 is TGTGCCAGCAGTTCACCTGAGGGAGTCGAGCAGTACTTC.

This sequence joins TRBV30 and TRBJ1-3; D not resolved. The V end was cut by 0 bases, the J end by 0 bases, with 9 bases between. CDR1 is GTSNPN and CDR2 is SVGIG in the germline V gene (reference sequence). The CDR3 is made up of 15 amino acids. This chain's CDR3 is CAWSVDSRSGNTIYF. In DNA form, the CDR3 reads TGTGCCTGGAGTGTAGACTCCCGCTCTGGAAACACCATATATTTT. Full variable domain (outside the CDR3, taken from reference TRBV30 and TRBJ1-3): SQTIHQWPATLVQPVGSPLSLECTVEGTSNPNLYWYRQAAGRGLQLLFYSVGIGQISSEVPQNLSASRPQDRQFILSSKKLLLSDSGFYLCAWSVDSRSGNTIYFGEGSWLTVV.

The J gene is TRBJ1-6, the V gene TRBV12-3 or TRBV12-4, with D hard to call. The CDR3 has 12 amino acids. V was cut by 5 bases and J by 8 bases, with 7 bases left in between. CDR3 protein: CASSPEYSPLHF. CDR3 in DNA: TGTGCCAGCAGTCCGGAGTATTCACCCCTCCACTTT.

In this sample, this clone turned up once. CDR3 residues: CAIRLGQGYTEAFF. The DNA for the CDR3 is TGTGCCATCAGACTGGGCCAGGGCTACACTGAAGCTTTCTTT. The chain combines TRBV10-3 with TRBJ1-1; D possibly corresponds to TRBD1 (5 bases). There are 14 residues in the CDR3. The germline V gene encodes CDR1 ENHRY and CDR2 SYGVKD. Trimming took off 6 bases at V and 3 bases at J, with 14 bases between the two ends.

This clone showed up just a few times. This chain joins TRBV7-2 and TRBJ1-2; 7 positions match TRBD1. Germline V gene lookup returns CDR1 SGHTA and CDR2 FQGNSA. The CDR3 is 15 amino acids. J lost 0 bases, V lost 6 bases, and 7 bases had no gene match. CDR3 sequence: CASSPGGGTNYGYTF. As DNA, the CDR3 is TGTGCCAGCAGTCCAGGGGGGGGAACTAACTATGGCTACACCTTC.

This chain connects TRBV12-3 or TRBV12-4 to TRBJ1-2; D call uncertain. The CDR3 runs to 12 residues. Trimming left V 5 bases short and J 8 bases short, with 12 bases between. The CDR3 DNA sequence: TGTGCCAGCAGTAAACATGGCTTGGGCTACACCTTC. Protein: CASSKHGLGYTF.

V and J are TRBV7-2 and TRBJ2-4; 12 bases map to TRBD2. The germline V gene encodes CDR1 SGHTA and CDR2 FQGNSA. The trim removed 5 bases at V and 9 bases at J, leaving 14 bases unmatched. The CDR3 consists of 17 residues. CDR3 coding DNA: TGTGCCAGCAGCCCGCTGACTAGCGGGAGTGCCAGAACCATTCAGTACTTC. Amino acids: CASSPLTSGSARTIQYF.

The V gene is TRBV19, the J gene TRBJ1-2, with 9 nucleotides matching TRBD1. CDR3 length: 14 amino acids. In germline, CDR1 is LNHDA, CDR2 SQIVND (reference sequence). J was trimmed by 6 bases and V by 1 base; bases with no gene match: 3. The CDR3 nucleotides are TGTGCCAGTAGTATAGGGGACAGGGTCCATGGCTACACCTTC. It yields the protein CASSIGDRVHGYTF.

The gene calls are TRBV7-2 and TRBJ1-1; D is undetermined. The V gene's germline CDR1 is SGHTA and CDR2 FQGNSA. The CDR3 has 13 amino acids. V lost 4 bases, J lost 1 base, and 7 bases lay in between. CDR3 coding DNA: TGTGCCAGCAGCTCGATGGGGAACACTGAAGCTTTCTTT. Its protein is CASSSMGNTEAFF.